These T cell receptor beta chains were read from a single sample in a study of cytomegalovirus exposure and HLA in healthy donors. Profiled with immunoSEQ multiplex PCR; TCRdb holds only in-frame clones, not every one. The data contain tens of thousands of clones, around nine tenths of them singletons. The material sequenced was PBMCs. The receptor source for this set is a woman younger than 30 in good health and CMV-seropositive. The conserved cysteine and the conserved F or W are not part of the CDR3 here. Expanded clones are given a class, and other clones once, few, many or no size at all.

clone_size	j_call	v_call	cdr3_aa
NA	TRBJ2-7	TRBV6-5	ASSYSRDRAYEQY
NA	TRBJ2-3	TRBV6-1	ASTPRDSSTDTQY
NA	TRBJ2-1	TRBV11-2	ASSRLSGAYNEQF
NA	TRBJ2-3	TRBV7-2	ASSLVAGVPDTQY
NA	TRBJ2-1	TRBV6-4	ASATTSGGNEQF
NA	TRBJ2-1	TRBV27	ASSFDSSRNEQF
NA	TRBJ1-2	TRBV5-1	ASSSFNGQGGSYGYT
NA	TRBJ1-1	TRBV30	AWRIRGGNTEAF
NA	TRBJ2-7	TRBV7-9	ASSKSQVNPYEQY
NA	TRBJ2-4	TRBV30	AWSVPSGTKNIQY
NA	TRBJ2-7	TRBV28	ASSFIRAGPYEQY
NA	TRBJ2-5	TRBV6-5	ASRQVLGAGETQY
NA	TRBJ2-1	TRBV11-2	ASSYLAGGANEQF
once	TRBJ2-7	TRBV7-2	ASSLGAGGSYEQY
NA	TRBJ2-7	TRBV2	ASRRTGYEQY
NA	TRBJ1-2	TRBV9	ASSVGGGANGYT
NA	TRBJ1-1	TRBV7-9	ASSLASRVGNTEAF
once	TRBJ2-3	TRBV27	ASSFLAGSTDTQY
NA	TRBJ1-5	TRBV5-1	ASSVGTGGNNQPQH
few	TRBJ2-2	TRBV30	AWKEGTDTGELF